This note documents a single T cell receptor beta chain sequence. Its specificity is unknown. Germline lookup yields CDR1 SGHAT and CDR2 FQNNGV. This CDR3 is 16 amino acids long. J gave up 2 bases and V 5 bases, and 9 bases lay outside the gene matches. This sample was included in a study of OX40 agonist ivuxolimab in advanced cancers. Looking at the study overall: Ivuxolimab, which is an agonistic anti-OX40 (CD134) antibody, was administered to the patients. Averaging about 60 years in age, with a range of roughly 20 to 79, the cohort was approximately 87% male. Three patients, one with hepatocellular carcinoma and two with cutaneous melanoma, achieved partial responses.

General study points: It was not determined which antigens were specifically recognized by the peripheral T cells that had undergone clonal expansion.

Method: immunoSEQ multiplex PCR; TCRdb's copy keeps in-frame clones and lacks some. Seen here are tens of thousands of clones, about 80% observed once, and the top ten hold more than 1.5%. The J gene is TRBJ2-3, the V gene TRBV11-2; 8 bases line up with TRBD2. The sequencing used CD4+ or CD8+ T cells sorted from blood, collected in a trial of the OX40 agonist ivuxolimab. The receptor's source is an adult with an advanced solid tumor such as melanoma, head and neck, liver or kidney cancer. The CDR3: CASSPRGGAFTDTQYF. CDR3 nucleotide sequence: TGTGCCAGCAGCCCCCGGGGGGGCGCCTTCACAGATACGCAGTATTTT.